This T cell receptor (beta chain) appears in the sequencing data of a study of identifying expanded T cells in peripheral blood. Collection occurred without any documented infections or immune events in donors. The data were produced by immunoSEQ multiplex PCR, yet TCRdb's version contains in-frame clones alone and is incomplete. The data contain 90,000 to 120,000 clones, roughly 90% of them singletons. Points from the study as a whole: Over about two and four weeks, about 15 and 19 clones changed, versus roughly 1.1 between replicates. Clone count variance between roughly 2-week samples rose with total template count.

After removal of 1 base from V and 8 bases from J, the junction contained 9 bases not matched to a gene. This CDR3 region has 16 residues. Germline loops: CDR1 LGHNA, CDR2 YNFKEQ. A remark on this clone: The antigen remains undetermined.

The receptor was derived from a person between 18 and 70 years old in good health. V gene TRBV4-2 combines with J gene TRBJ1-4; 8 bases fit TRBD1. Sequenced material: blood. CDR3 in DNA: TGTGCCAGCAGCCAAGGAGACCGACAGGGGCGGGAAAAACTGTTTTTT. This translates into CASSQGDRQGREKLFF.